Following are 26 T cell receptor beta chains from one sample sequenced in a study of blood T cell repertoires in COVID-19. Here immunoSEQ multiplex PCR was the method, and the copy in TCRdb shows in-frame clones only, minus some. The repertoire holds some 200,000 clones, with about nine tenths as singletons. The specimen sequenced was PBMCs or T cells enriched from blood (not recorded which). All receptors derive from a woman aged 25 to 39 who had recovered from COVID-19.

This clone was detected a few times. The chain recombines TRBV29-1 with TRBJ1-1, with D perhaps matching TRBD1 (5 bases). V was clipped by 4 bases and J by 0 bases, with 9 bases between them. The CDR3 runs 13 residues. Per germline, CDR1 SQVTM and CDR2 ANQGSEA. The CDR3 sequence: CSVGTPMNTEAFF. The CDR3 DNA follows: TGCAGCGTTGGGACACCCATGAACACTGAAGCTTTCTTT.

This sequence joins TRBV7-9 and TRBJ2-7; TRBD2 matches 8 bases. The CDR3 spans 16 residues. With 5 bases clipped from V and 3 bases from J, the junction kept 12 bases outside the gene matches. The germline V gene has CDR1 SEHNR and CDR2 FQNEAQ (reference sequence). CDR3 in DNA: TGTGCCAGCAGCCTAGTGGCTAGCGGGTTGGTCTACGAGCAGTACTTC. Residues: CASSLVASGLVYEQYF.

The chain carries TRBV3-1 (or the pseudogene TRBV3-2) and TRBJ1-5, with unresolved D. Trimming cost V 0 bases and J 8 bases, with 14 bases left between them. The CDR3 length is 15 residues. Germline-derived CDR1 and CDR2 are LGHDT and YNNKEL (reference sequence). The CDR3 loop reads CASSQDMEGAEPQHF. Written as DNA, the CDR3 is TGTGCCAGCAGCCAAGATATGGAAGGAGCGGAGCCCCAGCATTTT.

The J gene is TRBJ1-1, the V gene TRBV5-4; no firm D call. Trimming pared 5 bases from V and 1 base from J, leaving 6 bases between. Germline CDR1 reads SGHNT; CDR2 reads YYREEE (reference sequence). The CDR3 runs 12 residues. DNA for the CDR3: TGTGCCAGCAGTAACTGGAACACTGAAGCTTTCTTT. Its protein is CASSNWNTEAFF.

The chain carries TRBV4-3 and TRBJ2-4; unclear D gene. Trimming stripped 3 bases from V and 5 bases from J, with 11 bases between. Germline CDR1 is LGHNA and CDR2 is YSLEER. This CDR3 is built from 14 residues. The CDR3 reads CASSHTRRQNIQYF. The CDR3 DNA sequence: TGCGCCAGCAGCCATACACGGCGGCAAAACATTCAGTACTTC.

The rearrangement joins TRBV5-1 to TRBJ2-7, with 10 nucleotides matching TRBD2. Germline trimming cut 3 bases from V and 7 bases from J; bases unmatched to any gene: 10. Germline-derived CDR1 and CDR2 are SGHRS and YFSETQ. This CDR3 is 15 amino acids long. CDR3 sequence (DNA): TGCGCCAGCAGCTACGAACTAGCGGGGCAAGGGGAGCAGTACTTC. Translation: CASSYELAGQGEQYF.

V is TRBV5-1 and J is TRBJ2-5; D may be TRBD1 (6 bases). There are 16 residues in the CDR3. CDR1 and CDR2 from the germline V gene are SGHRS and YFSETQ. Trimming left V 3 bases short and J 3 bases short, with 18 bases between. CDR3 loop: CASSSLQDREKETQYF. The CDR3 DNA sequence: TGCGCCAGCAGCTCGCTCCAGGACAGAGAGAAAGAGACCCAGTACTTC.

The V and J genes are TRBV19 and TRBJ2-6; TRBD1 might be the D (6 bases). CDR3 length: 20 amino acids. Germline loops: CDR1 LNHDA, CDR2 SQIVND (reference sequence). Trimming stripped 3 bases from V and 4 bases from J, with 25 bases between. The CDR3 nucleotides read TGTGCCAGTAGTATGGGTGATACAGGGCTTACCTATTCCGGGGCCAACGTCCTGACTTTC. Its translation is CASSMGDTGLTYSGANVLTF.

The CDR3 bases are TGTGCCAGCAACCTAGGACAGGGTTGGAACACTGAAGCTTTCTTT. Translating gives CASNLGQGWNTEAFF. The chain links TRBV2 to TRBJ1-1; 8 bases line up with TRBD1. CDR3 size: 15 residues. V shed 7 bases, J shed 1 base, and the junction held 8 bases outside the gene matches. CDR1 and CDR2 (germline): SNHLY, FYNNEI.

The V and J genes are TRBV19 and TRBJ2-6; possible D gene TRBD1, 6 bases. V was pared by 7 bases and J by 2 bases, with 18 bases between. The germline CDR1 and CDR2 sequences are LNHDA and SQIVND (reference sequence). The CDR3 runs to 17 residues. CDR3 in amino acids: CASTMAYRDPGANVLTF. The CDR3, as DNA: TGTGCCAGTACCATGGCCTACAGGGATCCTGGGGCCAACGTCCTGACTTTC.

The chain combines TRBV23-1 with TRBJ2-1; 8 bases match TRBD2. TRBV23-1 is an open reading frame, and its role is uncertain. The CDR3 length is 12 residues. The ends lost 9 bases at V and 3 bases at J; junction bases unmatched: 1. CDR3 DNA sequence: TGCGCCAGAGCGGGAGACTACAATGAGCAGTTCTTC. It translates to CARAGDYNEQFF.

This clone was counted once. The gene calls are TRBV30 and TRBJ2-3; 7 bases align to TRBD2. Germline V CDR1 and CDR2: GTSNPN, SVGIG (reference sequence). Trimming took 5 bases from V and 6 from J; bases not matched to a gene: 11. The CDR3 sequence is 14 residues long. Here the CDR3 DNA reads TGTGCCTGGGCTGGGGGGGGAACCCTGGATACGCAGTATTTT. It translates to CAWAGGGTLDTQYF.

The chain recombines TRBV9 with TRBJ2-7, with D unclear. V lost 0 bases and J 2 bases, leaving 9 bases between the germline ends. Germline V lookup: CDR1 SGDLS, CDR2 YYNGEE. This CDR3 contains 14 residues. The CDR3 loop reads CASSVAGHTYEQYF. In nucleotides, the CDR3 is TGTGCCAGCAGCGTAGCTGGGCATACCTACGAGCAGTACTTC.

The rearrangement links TRBV4-1 to TRBJ1-5; D gene unclear. V lost 4 bases to trimming and J lost 2 bases, with 15 bases between them. Looked up from germline, CDR1 is MGHRA and CDR2 is YSYEKL. The CDR3 covers 16 residues. CDR3 region: CASSPPQRGGNQPQHF. The CDR3 DNA reads as TGCGCCAGCAGCCCTCCCCAGCGCGGAGGCAATCAGCCCCAGCATTTT.

This chain uses TRBV3-1 (or the pseudogene TRBV3-2) with TRBJ1-1; D remains ambiguous. The CDR3 sequence is 15 residues long. The ends were cut back, 0 bases at V and 0 bases at J, with 8 bases in the middle. The germline V gene encodes CDR1 LGHDT and CDR2 YNNKEL (reference sequence). The CDR3 sequence is CASSQDASVNTEAFF. CDR3 nucleotides: TGTGCCAGCAGCCAAGATGCCTCGGTGAACACTGAAGCTTTCTTT.

This clone was detected only once. This chain connects TRBV19 to TRBJ1-1; 10 positions match TRBD1. Germline values: CDR1 LNHDA, CDR2 SQIVND (reference sequence). Trimming removed 3 bases from V and 1 base from J; junction bases left unmatched: 8. The length of the CDR3 is 17 residues. CDR3 sequence: CASSIGTGEPSNTEAFF. For the CDR3, the DNA is TGTGCCAGTAGTATTGGGACAGGGGAGCCATCGAACACTGAAGCTTTCTTT. The variable domain in full, completed from reference TRBV19 and TRBJ1-1, reads DGGITQSPKYLFRKEGQNVTLSCEQNLNHDAMYWYRQDPGQGLRLIYYSQIVNDFQKGDIAEGYSVSREKKESFPLTVTSAQKNPTAFYLCASSIGTGEPSNTEAFFGQGTRLTVV.

The chain combines TRBV13 with TRBJ2-1; 10 bases agree with TRBD2. Germline loops: CDR1 PRHDT, CDR2 FYEKMQ (reference sequence). V trimming: 7 bases; J trimming: 9 bases; junction bases outside the gene matches: 15. The CDR3 has 16 residues. CDR3 in amino acids: CASTPGLAGAWGEQFF. For the CDR3, the DNA is TGTGCCAGCACCCCAGGCCTAGCGGGGGCCTGGGGTGAGCAGTTCTTC.

This sequence joins TRBV4-1 and TRBJ2-1, with no clear D. V was clipped by 1 base and J by 4 bases, with 8 bases between them. This CDR3 is 14 amino acids long. Germline V CDR1 and CDR2: MGHRA, YSYEKL. DNA of the CDR3: TGCGCCAGCAGCCAAGCTCGGAGTTACAATGAGCAGTTCTTC. It codes for CASSQARSYNEQFF.

The chain links TRBV3-1 (or the pseudogene TRBV3-2) to TRBJ2-7; weak D call: TRBD2 (5 bases). In germline, CDR1 is LGHDT, CDR2 YNNKEL (reference sequence). V lost 2 bases and J 6 bases, leaving 17 bases between the germline ends. The CDR3 spans 15 residues. CDR3 loop: CASSQSGTFPGEQYF. The CDR3 nucleotides are TGTGCCAGCAGCCAATCGGGAACCTTCCCCGGCGAGCAGTACTTC.

The chain couples TRBV19 to TRBJ1-1; 11 bases are shared with TRBD1. CDR3 length: 15 amino acids. Per the germline V gene, CDR1 is LNHDA and CDR2 is SQIVND (reference sequence). The J segment lost 7 bases and the V segment lost 7 bases, leaving 11 bases of the junction unmatched. CDR3: CASTQKGQGGFEAFF. CDR3 DNA: TGTGCCAGTACCCAAAAGGGACAGGGGGGGTTTGAAGCTTTCTTT.

The CDR3 protein is CASSFPRGTQYF. DNA for the CDR3: TGTGCCAGCAGCTTCCCTAGGGGGACCCAGTACTTC. The chain links TRBV7-8 to TRBJ2-5, with D possibly matching TRBD1 (5 bases). Trimming took off 3 bases at V and 7 bases at J, with 9 bases between the two ends. The germline V gene has CDR1 SGHVS and CDR2 FQNEAQ. This CDR3 has 12 residues.

The chain joins TRBV5-1 to TRBJ2-1, with a tentative D call TRBD1 (5 bases). The CDR3 loop spans 14 amino acids. Per germline, CDR1 SGHRS and CDR2 YFSETQ. Between the trimmed V and J ends, which lost 3 bases and 7 bases, there was a span of 14 bases. CDR3 residues: CASSSGQYGNEQFF. The CDR3, as DNA: TGCGCCAGCAGCTCCGGACAATATGGGAATGAGCAGTTCTTC.

V gene TRBV11-2 combines with J gene TRBJ2-2; 8 bases line up with TRBD2. Germline CDR1 reads SGHAT; CDR2 reads FQNNGV. V trimming: 1 base; J trimming: 6 bases; junction bases outside the gene matches: 4. The CDR3 has 15 residues. CDR3 sequence (DNA): TGTGCCAGCAGCTTAGCCTCGGGGGGGCCCGGGGAGCTGTTTTTT. As protein: CASSLASGGPGELFF.

This clone was picked up a small number of times. V gene TRBV5-8 combines with J gene TRBJ1-1; D uncertain. V lost 2 bases and J lost 3, with 14 bases in between. The CDR3 covers 15 residues. Looked up from germline, CDR1 is SGHTS and CDR2 is YDEGEE. CDR3 bases: TGTGCCAGCAGCTTAACAAATGGGCCCGACACTGAAGCTTTCTTT. Its translation: CASSLTNGPDTEAFF.

V is TRBV2 and J is TRBJ1-5, with 9 nucleotides matching TRBD1. Looked up from germline, CDR1 is SNHLY and CDR2 is FYNNEI. V was clipped by 4 bases and J by 0 bases; unmatched bases: 7. CDR3 length: 17 residues. CDR3: CASSATTGGYSNQPQHF. DNA for the CDR3: TGTGCCAGCAGTGCAACGACAGGGGGTTATAGCAATCAGCCCCAGCATTTT.

The chain couples TRBV28 to TRBJ2-7; D is unresolved. Germline assignment: CDR1 MDHEN and CDR2 SYDVKM. Trimming pared 7 bases from V and 1 base from J, leaving 11 bases between. The CDR3 totals 13 residues. CDR3 in DNA: TGTGCCAGCACCCATCCCCTATCCTACGAGCAGTACTTC. This sequence encodes CASTHPLSYEQYF.